The subject of this entry is one T cell receptor beta chain. The antigen is not known. Clones were sequenced by immunoSEQ multiplex PCR, and TCRdb holds only the in-frame ones, with some missing. The sample records tens of thousands of clones, about nine tenths being singletons. The CDR3 is 15 amino acids. After removal of 5 bases from V and 5 bases from J, the junction contained 7 bases not matched to a gene. CDR1 SGHVS and CDR2 FNYEAQ come from the germline V gene. The source of the sample is a study of OX40 agonist ivuxolimab in advanced cancers. The overall study: Of mixed ages from about 23 to 85 and averaging about 60 years, the group was approximately 84% male.

Study findings and constraints: The expanded peripheral T cells' antigen specificity was not determined.

The sequences come from CD4+ or CD8+ T cells sorted from blood, collected in a trial of the OX40 agonist ivuxolimab. V usage is TRBV7-6 and J usage is TRBJ2-5; 11 bases agree with TRBD2. The sequence was obtained from an adult with an advanced solid tumor such as melanoma, head and neck, liver or kidney cancer. In DNA, the CDR3 is TGTGCCAGCAGCCATAATTTAGCGGGAGGGGAGACCCAGTACTTC. This codes for CASSHNLAGGETQYF.